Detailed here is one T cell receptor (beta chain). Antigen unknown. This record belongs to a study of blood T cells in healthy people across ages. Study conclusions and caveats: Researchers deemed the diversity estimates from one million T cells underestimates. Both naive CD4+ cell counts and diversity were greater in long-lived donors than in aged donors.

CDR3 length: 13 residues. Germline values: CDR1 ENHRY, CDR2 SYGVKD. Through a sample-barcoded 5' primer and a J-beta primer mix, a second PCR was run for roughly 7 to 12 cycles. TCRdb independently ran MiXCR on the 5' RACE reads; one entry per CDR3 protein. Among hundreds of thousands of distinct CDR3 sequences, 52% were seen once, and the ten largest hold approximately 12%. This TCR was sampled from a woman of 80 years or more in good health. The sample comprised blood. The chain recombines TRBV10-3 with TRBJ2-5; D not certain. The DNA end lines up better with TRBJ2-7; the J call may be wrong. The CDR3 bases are TGTGCCATCAGTGATTCTGGTGGGGACGAGCAGTACTTC. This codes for CAISDSGGDEQYF.